The 21 T cell receptor beta chains given below trace back to one sample, sequenced in a study of cytomegalovirus exposure and HLA in healthy donors. Primers: 60 Vbeta forward and 13 Jbeta reverse. Only in-frame clones appear in the TCRdb table, and some are missing; sequencing was by immunoSEQ multiplex PCR. Altogether over 100,000 clones are present, approximately 80% being singletons, with the ten largest covering more than 4%. The sequencing sample was made of PBMCs. Every receptor here comes from a male donor in good health and CMV-seropositive.

The chain joins TRBV21-1 to TRBJ2-7; the D call in the table, TRBD2, was not verified against the DNA. TRBV21-1 is assigned pseudogene status. This CDR3 has 14 amino acids. CDR3 DNA: TGTGCCAGCAGCATAACAATAGCCGGGTTCGAGCAGTACTTC. The encoded protein is CASSITIAGFEQYF.

The V gene is TRBV2, the J gene TRBJ1-2; D may be TRBD1 (6 bases). The CDR3 runs 12 residues. Germline V lookup: CDR1 SNHLY, CDR2 FYNNEI. Trimming took off 8 bases at V and 6 bases at J, with 13 bases between the two ends. The CDR3 DNA follows: TGTGCCAGCCACCCGGGGGGGCATGGCTACACCTTC. It specifies CASHPGGHGYTF.

Only a few counts were recorded for this clone. The chain combines TRBV28 with TRBJ2-3, with TRBD2 matching 7 bases. The CDR3 consists of 16 residues. The germline V gene encodes CDR1 MDHEN and CDR2 SYDVKM. The J segment lost 1 base and the V segment lost 1 base, leaving 5 bases of the junction unmatched. In DNA form, the CDR3 reads TGTGCCAGCAGTTTATTGGGGGGGGGACGCACAGATACGCAGTATTTT. Translated, it gives CASSLLGGGRTDTQYF.

The chain recombines TRBV5-4 with TRBJ2-5; 8 nucleotides align to TRBD2. Germline values: CDR1 SGHNT, CDR2 YYREEE (reference sequence). The CDR3 is 16 amino acids. The V gene end was trimmed by 4 bases and the J gene end by 5 bases; junction bases not matched to a gene: 13. The DNA for the CDR3 is TGTGCCAGCAGCGACCCGAAAGCGGGAGCAGGGGAGACCCAGTACTTC. It codes for CASSDPKAGAGETQYF.

The rearrangement joins TRBV27 to TRBJ2-2; the match to TRBD1 covers 7 bases. The CDR3 totals 14 residues. The J segment lost 3 bases and the V segment lost 5 bases, leaving 3 bases of the junction unmatched. Germline CDR1 and CDR2: MNHEY and SMNVEV (reference sequence). Here the CDR3 reads CASSVQGDTGELFF. The CDR3 DNA follows: TGTGCCAGCAGTGTGCAGGGGGACACCGGGGAGCTGTTTTTT.

The chain uses TRBV7-2 and TRBJ2-7, with TRBD2 matching 14 bases. With V trimmed by 2 bases and J by 4 bases, 10 bases remained unmatched. CDR1 and CDR2 (germline): SGHTA, FQGNSA. This CDR3 region has 18 residues. CDR3 residues: CASSLWAGTSGRRYEQYF. Written as DNA, the CDR3 is TGTGCCAGCAGCTTATGGGCAGGGACTAGCGGGAGAAGGTACGAGCAGTACTTC.

The V call is TRBV7-3, the J call TRBJ2-1; TRBD2 aligns across 13 bases. V was pared by 5 bases and J by 10 bases, with 2 bases of the junction left unmatched. The CDR3 runs 13 residues. Germline V gene sequence: CDR1 SGHTA, CDR2 FQGTGA. CDR3 residues: CASSQGLAGEQFF. DNA for the CDR3: TGTGCCAGCAGCCAGGGACTAGCGGGAGAGCAGTTCTTC.

The chain has TRBV30 and TRBJ1-5; 8 bases match TRBD1. This CDR3 contains 14 residues. CDR1 is GTSNPN and CDR2 is SVGIG in the germline V gene (reference sequence). V lost 0 bases to trimming and J lost 5 bases; unmatched junction nucleotides: 3. The CDR3 here is CAWSVDRGDQPQHF. DNA for the CDR3: TGTGCCTGGAGTGTAGACAGGGGAGATCAGCCCCAGCATTTT. Looking up the rest from reference TRBV30 and TRBJ1-5 gives the full variable domain: SQTIHQWPATLVQPVGSPLSLECTVEGTSNPNLYWYRQAAGRGLQLLFYSVGIGQISSEVPQNLSASRPQDRQFILSSKKLLLSDSGFYLCAWSVDRGDQPQHFGDGTRLSIL.

The chain employs TRBV5-1 and TRBJ2-7; 10 nucleotides line up with TRBD1. V shed 4 bases, J shed 2 bases, and the junction held 6 bases outside the gene matches. Per germline, CDR1 SGHRS and CDR2 YFSETQ. This CDR3 region has 15 residues. The CDR3 nucleotides are TGCGCCAGCAGCGACGAGGACAGGGGGACCTACGAGCAGTACTTC. Protein sequence: CASSDEDRGTYEQYF.

The rearrangement uses TRBV6-1 and TRBJ1-1; 8 nucleotides match TRBD1. This CDR3 spans 13 amino acids. The ends lost 3 bases at V and 3 bases at J; junction bases unmatched: 0. The germline CDR1 and CDR2 sequences are MNHNS and SASEGT. This chain's CDR3 is CASSDRGHTEAFF. CDR3 sequence (DNA): TGTGCCAGCAGTGACAGGGGGCACACTGAAGCTTTCTTT.

This chain links TRBV28 with TRBJ1-2; D is possibly TRBD1 (5 bases). The V gene's germline CDR1 is MDHEN and CDR2 SYDVKM. The V and J ends lost 0 bases and 4 bases respectively, with 15 bases between them. The CDR3 totals 16 residues. DNA for the CDR3: TGTGCCAGCAGTTTATGGGATCGGGGGGTAGGCTATGGCTACACCTTC. Protein sequence: CASSLWDRGVGYGYTF.

The J gene is TRBJ1-2, the V gene TRBV7-9, with D tentatively TRBD1 (6 bases). The germline gives CDR1 SEHNR, CDR2 FQNEAQ (reference sequence). This CDR3 is built from 15 residues. Trimming pared 1 base from V and 4 bases from J, leaving 13 bases between. CDR3 in amino acids: CASSLGSGDAYGYTF. CDR3 coding DNA: TGTGCCAGCAGCTTAGGATCAGGGGATGCCTATGGCTACACCTTC.

The CDR3 DNA is TGTGCCAGCAGCCAAGGACAAACCACAGATACGCAGTATTTT. This codes for CASSQGQTTDTQYF. The chain uses TRBV4-2 and TRBJ2-3, with D uncertain. Germline V lookup: CDR1 LGHNA, CDR2 YNFKEQ. V lost 1 base and J 2 bases, leaving 7 bases between the germline ends. This CDR3 is 14 amino acids long.

This chain links TRBV5-4 with TRBJ2-7, with TRBD2 matching 8 bases. Germline V gene data show CDR1 as SGHNT and CDR2 as YYREEE (reference sequence). Losses at the gene ends were 3 bases for V and 3 bases for J; bases not matched to a gene: 5. CDR3 length equals 14 residues. This CDR3 is CASSSGTRGYEQYF. The CDR3 bases are TGTGCCAGCAGCTCCGGGACTAGGGGCTACGAGCAGTACTTC. Together with reference TRBV5-4 and TRBJ2-7, the CDR3 gives the full variable domain: ETGVTQSPTHLIKTRGQQVTLRCSSQSGHNTVSWYQQALGQGPQFIFQYYREEENGRGNFPPRFSGLQFPNYSSELNVNALELDDSALYLCASSSGTRGYEQYFGPGTRLTVT.

V gene TRBV30 combines with J gene TRBJ1-5, with D uncertain. Trimming removed 1 base from V and 0 bases from J, with 7 bases in between. The CDR3 extends over 14 amino acids. Germline values: CDR1 GTSNPN, CDR2 SVGIG (reference sequence). The CDR3 nucleotides are TGTGCCTGGAGTGGTCAGTATAGCAATCAGCCCCAGCATTTT. Amino acids: CAWSGQYSNQPQHF.

J is TRBJ1-1 and V is TRBV5-4; no clear D. This CDR3 region has 15 residues. The germline V gene has CDR1 SGHNT and CDR2 YYREEE (reference sequence). V was cut by 0 bases and J by 7 bases, with 16 bases left in between. CDR3 sequence: CASSLAGRGTDEAFF. CDR3 DNA sequence: TGTGCCAGCAGCTTGGCCGGGCGGGGAACAGATGAAGCTTTCTTT.

The rearrangement joins TRBV5-1 to TRBJ2-1; a weak D match, TRBD1 (6 bases). Trimming took 5 bases from V and 1 from J, leaving 13 bases between them. CDR1 and CDR2 from the germline V gene are SGHRS and YFSETQ. The CDR3 totals 15 residues. CDR3 in DNA: TGCGCCAGCAGTCCCCGGGACAATTCCTACAATGAGCAGTTCTTC. It yields the protein CASSPRDNSYNEQFF.

This clone has more than one count but fewer than ten. J is TRBJ2-7 and V is TRBV5-1; 9 nucleotides align to TRBD1. The V segment lost 3 bases and the J segment 5 bases; nucleotides outside the gene matches: 9. This CDR3 spans 15 amino acids. In germline, CDR1 is SGHRS, CDR2 YFSETQ. CDR3: CASSSGQGIGDEQYF. CDR3 bases: TGCGCCAGCAGCTCGGGACAGGGAATAGGCGACGAGCAGTACTTC.

The table lists this clone with a few counts. The genes are TRBV10-3 and TRBJ1-1, with D tentatively TRBD1 (5 bases). Germline values: CDR1 ENHRY, CDR2 SYGVKD. The CDR3 extends over 15 amino acids. V gave up 2 bases and J gave up 7 bases, with 17 bases separating them. The CDR3 reads CAISEGWGASIEAFF. Written as DNA, the CDR3 is TGTGCCATCAGTGAGGGGTGGGGCGCGTCCATTGAAGCTTTCTTT.

This clone has only a few counts. The genes are TRBV10-2 and TRBJ1-5; 7 bases line up with TRBD1. Germline V gene lookup returns CDR1 WSHSY and CDR2 SAAADI. This CDR3 region has 15 residues. J was trimmed by 2 bases and V by 2 bases; bases with no gene match: 3. CDR3 protein: CASSEGQVGNQPQHF. As DNA, the CDR3 is TGCGCCAGCAGTGAGGGACAGGTGGGCAATCAGCCCCAGCATTTT.

This clone was recorded a few times. The rearrangement uses TRBV28 and TRBJ2-1, with 9 nucleotides matching TRBD1. J lost 8 bases, V lost 5 bases, and 13 bases had no gene match. Germline loops: CDR1 MDHEN, CDR2 SYDVKM. The CDR3 sequence is 16 residues long. The CDR3 spells CASSIRQGEVLDEQFF. The CDR3 coding sequence is TGTGCCAGCAGTATCCGACAGGGGGAAGTATTGGATGAGCAGTTCTTC.